This T cell receptor (beta chain) originates from a study of shared clonotypes between healthy human individuals. Naive CD8 cells comprised CD45RO-negative, CCR7-positively selected cells, excluding terminally differentiated effector memory CD45RA+ cells. The repertoire was sequenced with immunoSEQ multiplex PCR; TCRdb's copy has only in-frame clones and lacks some. The table has about 1.9 million clones, 90% to 95% seen once. The TCR comes from a man aged 18 to 35 in good health. Some clones in this sample may be carry-over from other donors' samples. Sequences were obtained from naive CD8+ T cells from PBMCs.

The CDR3: CASSYKGPSYEQYF. CDR3 coding DNA: TGTGCCAGCAGTTACAAGGGGCCCTCCTACGAGCAGTACTTC. The chain employs TRBV6-5 and TRBJ2-7; the D gene is possibly TRBD1 (5 bases). Trimming stripped 2 bases from V and 0 bases from J, with 8 bases between. This CDR3 region has 14 residues. Germline values: CDR1 MNHEY, CDR2 SVGAGI.